This TCR beta chain was recorded in a study of blood T cell repertoires in COVID-19. From germline, CDR1 is MNHNY and CDR2 SVGAGI (reference sequence). CDR3 size: 14 residues. V was pared by 2 bases and J by 2 bases, with 1 base of the junction left unmatched. Only in-frame clones appear in the TCRdb table, and some are missing; sequencing was by immunoSEQ multiplex PCR. The sample carries a few hundred thousand clones, 88% recorded once. This clone is a singleton in its sample. The receptor's source is a woman aged 55 to 70 in a cohort exposed to, infected with or recovered from COVID-19 (not recorded which). The genes are TRBV6-6 and TRBJ1-2, with 8 bases identical to TRBD1. Sequencing was done on a sample of PBMCs or T cells enriched from blood (not recorded which). The chain's CDR3 is CASSYRQGNYGYTF. The CDR3 DNA follows: TGTGCCAGCAGTTACCGACAGGGGAACTATGGCTACACCTTC.